The present T cell receptor beta chain was sequenced within a study of identical twins. Between the trimmed V and J ends, which lost 7 bases and 2 bases, there was a span of 18 bases. Germline loops: CDR1 ENHRY, CDR2 SYGVKD. CDR3 length: 16 amino acids. TCRdb analysed the 5' RACE reads with MiXCR anew, one entry per CDR3 protein. Among 1.5 million to 2 million distinct CDR3 sequences listed, more than 30% were seen once. Regarding the study as a whole: Twins' excess sharing was less marked for out-of-frame beta sequences. Twin pairs' shared out-of-frame alpha sequences were enriched in low generation probability. With monozygotic twins, out-of-frame TCR alpha sharing exceeded what models estimated. Fewer insertions were carried by abundant cord blood beta clonotypes, but none was seen in memory repertoires.

A remark on this clonotype: What it binds is not known. A much larger clonotype is one base distant, so this may be a read error.

The rearrangement uses TRBV10-3 and TRBJ2-1; D is ambiguous. The specimen was cord blood. This TCR derives from a newborn girl in good health. The CDR3 coding sequence is TGTGCCATCAAGGGCTCTATCCTTAGCCCCTACAATGAGCAGTTCTTC. Protein product: CAIKGSILSPYNEQFF.